Below, 32 T cell receptor beta chains from the same sample are listed, as sequenced in a study of cytomegalovirus exposure and HLA in healthy donors. This PCR relied on a set of 60 Vbeta primers and 13 Jbeta primers. Libraries were prepared by immunoSEQ multiplex PCR; TCRdb keeps only in-frame clonotypes and omits some of them. Counted here are 150,000 to 200,000 clones, roughly 83% occurring once; the ten biggest clones make up approximately 1.4%. Sequenced material: PBMCs. Every receptor here comes from a woman aged 45-65 years in good health and CMV-seronegative.

The chain is built from TRBV2 and TRBJ1-4, with 9 bases aligning to TRBD1. Germline-derived CDR1 and CDR2 are SNHLY and FYNNEI. V lost 4 bases to trimming and J lost 10 bases; unmatched junction nucleotides: 7. The CDR3 has 14 amino acids. In DNA, the CDR3 is TGTGCCAGCAGTGTGAGACAGGGGGACGGAAAACTGTTTTTT. This sequence encodes CASSVRQGDGKLFF. The entire variable domain, with the rest obtained from reference TRBV2 and TRBJ1-4, is as follows: EPEVTQTPSHQVTQMGQEVILRCVPISNHLYFYWYRQILGQKVEFLVSFYNNEISEKSEIFDDQFSVERPDGSNFTLKIRSTKLEDSAMYFCASSVRQGDGKLFFGSGTQLSVL.

The rearrangement uses TRBV7-2 and TRBJ1-2; no firm D call. V was cut by 1 base and J by 8 bases, with 8 bases left in between. This CDR3 comprises 12 residues. Germline values: CDR1 SGHTA, CDR2 FQGNSA. The CDR3 here is CASSLGTWGYTF. CDR3 in DNA: TGTGCCAGCAGCTTAGGAACATGGGGCTACACCTTC.

The gene calls are TRBV29-1 and TRBJ1-2; 7 positions match TRBD1. The CDR3 has 14 residues. Germline trimming cut 6 bases from V and 3 bases from J; bases unmatched to any gene: 10. Germline V gives CDR1 SQVTM, CDR2 ANQGSEA. In DNA, the CDR3 is TGCAGCGTCGCTGACAGGGCTACTCACTATGGCTACACCTTC. It yields the protein CSVADRATHYGYTF.

In its sample, this clone was seen once. V gene TRBV20-1 combines with J gene TRBJ2-3; no clear D gene. The germline V gene encodes CDR1 DFQATT and CDR2 SNEGSKA (reference sequence). Between the trimmed V and J ends, which lost 6 bases and 4 bases, there was a span of 8 bases. CDR3 length: 11 amino acids. The CDR3: CSALLSDTQYF. The CDR3 nucleotides read TGCAGTGCCCTGCTATCAGATACGCAGTATTTT.

The V and J genes are TRBV7-3 and TRBJ2-7, with D possibly TRBD1 on 7 matching bases. CDR3 length: 14 amino acids. Per the germline V gene, CDR1 is SGHTA and CDR2 is FQGTGA. V was shortened by 3 bases and J by 6 bases, with 15 bases between the two germline ends. The chain's CDR3 is CASSFRGQGGEQYF. Here the CDR3 DNA reads TGTGCCAGCAGCTTTCGGGGGCAGGGGGGCGAGCAGTACTTC.

This chain joins TRBV19 and TRBJ2-3; 9 positions agree with TRBD2. The CDR3 runs 14 residues. V lost 3 bases to trimming and J lost 6 bases; unmatched junction nucleotides: 4. Germline V gives CDR1 LNHDA, CDR2 SQIVND (reference sequence). This CDR3 is CASSMAGGLDTQYF. The CDR3 coding sequence is TGTGCCAGTAGTATGGCGGGAGGGCTGGATACGCAGTATTTT.

This chain connects TRBV21-1 to TRBJ2-3; no check of the table's D call, TRBD2, against the DNA was made. TRBV21-1 is classified as a pseudogene. The CDR3 extends over 17 amino acids. CDR3 bases: TGTGCCAGCAGCAAAGGGACTAGCGGAAAAGGAACAGATACGCAGTATTTT. As protein: CASSKGTSGKGTDTQYF.

The J gene is TRBJ2-2, the V gene TRBV5-6; D is perhaps TRBD2 (7 bases). Trimming shortened V by 7 bases and J by 4 bases, and 20 bases separated the two germline ends. Germline V gene data show CDR1 as SGHDT and CDR2 as YYEEEE. CDR3 length: 16 amino acids. The DNA for the CDR3 is TGTGCCAGCGTCCTAGGGGGGGCGATGGGCACCGGGGAGCTGTTTTTT. Amino acids: CASVLGGAMGTGELFF.

Details on this clone: Other DNA sequences from this sample encode an identical CDR3 as well. V is TRBV27 and J is TRBJ1-1; the D is unclear. Germline lookup yields CDR1 MNHEY and CDR2 SMNVEV (reference sequence). V shed 8 bases and J shed 2 bases, with 15 bases lying between them. This CDR3 contains 14 residues. CDR3 coding DNA: TGTGCCAGCCAAGCAAGATATCAAAACACTGAAGCTTTCTTT. This encodes CASQARYQNTEAFF.

The V gene is TRBV19, the J gene TRBJ1-2; 7 nucleotides align to TRBD1. Unmatched junction bases numbered 10, after V lost 7 bases and J lost 2 bases. The germline gives CDR1 LNHDA, CDR2 SQIVND (reference sequence). This CDR3 contains 15 residues. CDR3 in DNA: TGTGCCAGTAAACGAGGACAGGCGGTCAACTATGGCTACACCTTC. It encodes CASKRGQAVNYGYTF.

V and J are TRBV9 and TRBJ1-6; D is possibly TRBD1 (6 bases). CDR3 size: 14 residues. V was clipped by 1 base and J by 5 bases, with 7 bases between them. CDR1 is SGDLS, CDR2 YYNGEE, per germline. This CDR3 reads CASSVSGDNSPLHF. The CDR3 nucleotides are TGTGCCAGCAGCGTATCAGGGGATAATTCACCCCTCCACTTT.

This rearrangement joins TRBV11-2 to TRBJ2-2; D remains unclear. The CDR3 is made up of 14 amino acids. V was pared by 1 base and J by 0 bases, with 3 bases between. Germline V gene sequence: CDR1 SGHAT, CDR2 FQNNGV. CDR3 nucleotides: TGTGCCAGCAGCTTAGCATCGAACACCGGGGAGCTGTTTTTT. As protein: CASSLASNTGELFF.

V and J are TRBV7-3 and TRBJ1-1, with TRBD1 identical over 7 bases. V lost 6 bases, J lost 3 bases, and 7 bases stayed unmatched. Germline-derived CDR1 and CDR2 are SGHTA and FQGTGA. CDR3 length: 14 amino acids. DNA of the CDR3: TGTGCCAGCAGGTATCAAGGGGGCTACACTGAAGCTTTCTTT. Amino acid sequence: CASRYQGGYTEAFF.

The chain recombines TRBV6-1 with TRBJ1-1; TRBD1 matches at 10 bases. Germline CDR1 is MNHNS and CDR2 is SASEGT. The ends lost 4 bases at V and 6 bases at J; junction bases unmatched: 8. The CDR3 consists of 15 residues. CDR3 sequence reads: CASSAETGTGAEAFF. The DNA of the CDR3 is TGTGCCAGCAGTGCGGAAACCGGGACAGGGGCTGAAGCTTTCTTT.

The chain carries TRBV6-5 and TRBJ1-1; 8 positions agree with TRBD1. With V trimmed by 6 bases and J by 0 bases, 6 bases remained unmatched. Germline assignment: CDR1 MNHEY and CDR2 SVGAGI. This CDR3 has 15 amino acids. The CDR3 coding sequence is TGTGCCAGCAGGGGGCAGGGGGCCATGAACACTGAAGCTTTCTTT. Amino acid sequence: CASRGQGAMNTEAFF.

The chain recombines TRBV9 with TRBJ2-3; the match to TRBD2 covers 7 bases. J was trimmed by 2 bases and V by 7 bases; bases with no gene match: 10. Germline CDR1 is SGDLS and CDR2 is YYNGEE. The CDR3 loop spans 15 amino acids. In nucleotides, the CDR3 is TGTGCCAGCGCCTCTCTAGCGGACGTCACAGATACGCAGTATTTT. Translating gives CASASLADVTDTQYF.

V gene TRBV19 combines with J gene TRBJ1-3, with unresolved D. Deletions cut 4 bases from V and 4 bases from J, with 5 bases between. The CDR3 has 12 amino acids. Germline CDR1 LNHDA, CDR2 SQIVND (reference sequence). The DNA of the CDR3 is TGTGCCAGTAGTAACTCGGGAAACACCATATATTTT. It codes for CASSNSGNTIYF.

This clone appeared once. This chain uses TRBV5-4 with TRBJ2-5, with TRBD2 identical over 7 bases. Germline V gene data show CDR1 as SGHNT and CDR2 as YYREEE (reference sequence). V shed 5 bases, J shed 2 bases, and the junction held 6 bases outside the gene matches. This CDR3 region has 14 residues. This CDR3 is CASRDGLVQETQYF. The CDR3 coding sequence is TGTGCCAGCAGGGATGGACTAGTGCAAGAGACCCAGTACTTC.

This clone came up a few times. DNA for the CDR3: TGTGCCAGCAGCCCATATATCACGGGAGGGGGAACTCCTCGTCTAAACAATGAGCAGTTCTTC. This codes for CASSPYITGGGTPRLNNEQFF. The chain recombines TRBV7-8 with TRBJ2-1, with 8 bases lining up with TRBD2. The germline gives CDR1 SGHVS, CDR2 FQNEAQ. The junction had 26 bases not matched to a gene; V was cut back by 5 bases and J by 5 bases. The CDR3 has 21 residues.

This clone was seen just once. This chain joins TRBV9 and TRBJ1-1; D possibly corresponds to TRBD1 (5 bases). V lost 0 bases, J lost 7 bases, and 16 bases lay in between. The germline V gene encodes CDR1 SGDLS and CDR2 YYNGEE. This CDR3 is 15 amino acids long. The CDR3 reads CASSVGGVGVNEAFF. The DNA of the CDR3 is TGTGCCAGCAGCGTAGGGGGGGTAGGGGTGAATGAAGCTTTCTTT. Using reference TRBV9 and TRBJ1-1 for the parts outside the CDR3, the full variable domain is DSGVTQTPKHLITATGQRVTLRCSPRSGDLSVYWYQQSLDQGLQFLIQYYNGEERAKGNILERFSAQQFPDLHSELNLSSLELGDSALYFCASSVGGVGVNEAFFGQGTRLTVV.

This clone was observed a handful of times. The chain uses TRBV19 and TRBJ2-1; possibly TRBD2 for D (5 bases). Germline V gene lookup returns CDR1 LNHDA and CDR2 SQIVND (reference sequence). The germline V and J ends were trimmed by 3 bases and 1 base, with 13 bases remaining between them. The CDR3 has 16 amino acids. The CDR3 region has the DNA TGTGCCAGTAGTATCAGGCGGGTGGGATCCTACAATGAGCAGTTCTTC. It encodes CASSIRRVGSYNEQFF.

The gene calls are TRBV11-2 and TRBJ1-1; D is undetermined. Trimming pared 5 bases from V and 0 bases from J, leaving 13 bases between. This CDR3 comprises 15 residues. CDR1 and CDR2 from the germline V gene are SGHAT and FQNNGV. The CDR3 sequence: CASSPRTELNTEAFF. DNA for the CDR3: TGTGCCAGCAGCCCACGGACTGAGTTGAACACTGAAGCTTTCTTT. The full variable domain, rest sourced from reference TRBV11-2 and TRBJ1-1, is EAGVAQSPRYKIIEKRQSVAFWCNPISGHATLYWYQQILGQGPKLLIQFQNNGVVDDSQLPKDRFSAERLKGVDSTLKIQPAKLEDSAVYLCASSPRTELNTEAFFGQGTRLTVV.

This clone was observed once. This chain connects TRBV27 to TRBJ1-6; 8 bases line up with TRBD1. The CDR3 runs 14 residues. V lost 5 bases to trimming and J lost 8 bases; unmatched junction nucleotides: 5. Germline CDR1 reads MNHEY; CDR2 reads SMNVEV (reference sequence). CDR3 DNA sequence: TGTGCCAGCAGTCTTACAGGGGGTGATTCACCCCTCCACTTT. Its translation is CASSLTGGDSPLHF.

The chain recombines TRBV19 with TRBJ2-7; the match to TRBD1 covers 7 bases. The CDR3 totals 13 residues. Losses at the gene ends were 4 bases for V and 2 bases for J; bases not matched to a gene: 2. Germline CDR1 and CDR2: LNHDA and SQIVND (reference sequence). The CDR3 coding sequence is TGTGCCAGTAGTAGACAGGGTACCTACGAGCAGTACTTC. Amino acid sequence: CASSRQGTYEQYF.

The chain uses TRBV7-9 and TRBJ2-3; a possible D gene is TRBD1 (5 bases). The germline V gene encodes CDR1 SEHNR and CDR2 FQNEAQ (reference sequence). This CDR3 is 15 amino acids long. Trimming stripped 7 bases from V and 4 bases from J, with 18 bases between. CDR3 bases: TGTGCCAGCACCCTCTTAAAGATCAGGGCAGATACGCAGTATTTT. It specifies CASTLLKIRADTQYF.

The CDR3 loop is CASSLRAGVMQNEQFF. The CDR3 DNA reads TGTGCCAGCAGCTTAAGAGCGGGAGTGATGCAGAATGAGCAGTTCTTC. This chain uses TRBV11-1 with TRBJ2-1; 8 nucleotides align to TRBD2. The length of the CDR3 is 16 residues. V dropped 2 bases and J dropped 7; count of bases not matched to a gene: 10. Germline V gene data show CDR1 as SGHAT and CDR2 as FQDESV (reference sequence).

The chain links TRBV6-5 to TRBJ2-3; 7 bases align to TRBD2. Germline V lookup: CDR1 MNHEY, CDR2 SVGAGI. The ends lost 5 bases at V and 2 bases at J; junction bases unmatched: 4. The CDR3 is 14 residues long. The CDR3 is CASSPSGYTDTQYF. The CDR3 DNA is TGTGCCAGCAGTCCTAGCGGATACACAGATACGCAGTATTTT.

The gene calls are TRBV7-8 and TRBJ1-2; TRBD1 is a possible D gene (5 bases). V lost 3 bases and J lost 6, with 14 bases in between. Germline CDR1 is SGHVS and CDR2 is FQNEAQ. CDR3 length equals 14 residues. CDR3 residues: CASSFSPTENGYTF. CDR3 sequence (DNA): TGTGCCAGCAGCTTTTCCCCGACAGAGAATGGCTACACCTTC.

This chain uses TRBV5-4 with TRBJ1-4; D is undetermined. CDR3 length: 15 residues. CDR1 SGHNT and CDR2 YYREEE come from the germline V gene (reference sequence). V was cut by 4 bases and J by 2 bases, with 12 bases left in between. The CDR3 sequence is CASSARGLTNEKLFF. CDR3 sequence (DNA): TGTGCCAGCAGCGCCCGAGGGCTGACTAATGAAAAACTGTTTTTT.

In this sample, this clone turned up a few times. CDR3 bases: TGTGCCAGCAGCACCGTCGGCACTGAAGCTTTCTTT. Residues: CASSTVGTEAFF. The chain joins TRBV13 to TRBJ1-1; D is unresolved. The V and J ends lost 5 bases and 4 bases respectively, with 8 bases between them. CDR1 and CDR2 from the germline V gene are PRHDT and FYEKMQ (reference sequence). The CDR3 consists of 12 residues.

The chain is built from TRBV2 and TRBJ1-5; 7 bases match TRBD1. Germline values: CDR1 SNHLY, CDR2 FYNNEI. With V trimmed by 5 bases and J by 4 bases, 2 bases remained unmatched. This CDR3 comprises 13 residues. As DNA, the CDR3 is TGTGCCAGCAGTAGGGACAGTAATCAGCCCCAGCATTTT. It is translated as CASSRDSNQPQHF.

This clone has just one count. Here the CDR3 reads CASSYPPDRAEDTQYF. As DNA, the CDR3 is TGTGCCAGCAGTTACCCTCCGGACAGGGCTGAGGATACGCAGTATTTT. The chain combines TRBV6-6 with TRBJ2-3; TRBD1 agrees at 8 bases. The trim removed 2 bases at V and 6 bases at J, leaving 10 bases unmatched. The CDR3 is 16 residues long. Germline V CDR1 and CDR2: MNHNY, SVGAGI (reference sequence).